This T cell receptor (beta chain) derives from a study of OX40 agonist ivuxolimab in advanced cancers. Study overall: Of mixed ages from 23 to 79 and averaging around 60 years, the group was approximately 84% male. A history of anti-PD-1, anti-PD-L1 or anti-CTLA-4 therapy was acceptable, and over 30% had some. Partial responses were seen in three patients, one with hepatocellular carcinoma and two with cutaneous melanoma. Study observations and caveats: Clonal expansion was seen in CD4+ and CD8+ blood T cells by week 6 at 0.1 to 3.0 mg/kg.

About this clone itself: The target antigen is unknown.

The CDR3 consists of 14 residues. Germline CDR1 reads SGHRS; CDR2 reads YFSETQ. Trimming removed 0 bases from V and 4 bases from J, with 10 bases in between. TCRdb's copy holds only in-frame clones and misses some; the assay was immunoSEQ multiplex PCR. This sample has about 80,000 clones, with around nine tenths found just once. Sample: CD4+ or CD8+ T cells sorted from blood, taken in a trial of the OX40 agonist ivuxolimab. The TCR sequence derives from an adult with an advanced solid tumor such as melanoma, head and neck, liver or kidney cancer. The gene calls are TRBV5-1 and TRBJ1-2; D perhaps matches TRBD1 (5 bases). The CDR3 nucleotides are TGCGCCAGCAGCTTGGATGGGGCGGGCTATGGCTACACCTTC. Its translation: CASSLDGAGYGYTF.